This T cell receptor beta chain was identified in a study of T-cell reconstitution after alpha-beta-depleted transplantation in children. The junction had 3 bases not matched to a gene; V was cut back by 2 bases and J by 8 bases. Germline V lookup: CDR1 SGHTA, CDR2 FQGNSA. This CDR3 region has 15 residues. This sample's TCRbeta library carried unique molecular identifier barcodes. TCRdb fed the PCR reads into MiXCR, producing one record per CDR3 protein. Of fewer than 550,000 distinct CDR3 sequences in the sample, about an eighth were seen once. The chain recombines TRBV7-2 with TRBJ1-4; 12 positions match TRBD1. The sample here was PBMCs, mostly from graft donor cells, taken 180 days after TCRalphabeta/CD19-depleted stem cell transplant. This TCR came from a female patient aged 2-15 years who had a stem cell transplant for aplastic anemia, so the T cells may come from the graft donor. CDR3 protein: CASSLLGTGGEKLFF. CDR3 DNA: TGTGCCAGCAGCTTATTGGGGACAGGGGGCGAAAAACTGTTTTTT.